This T cell receptor (beta chain) comes out of a study of blood T cell repertoires in COVID-19. Overall study context: Collection of acute and convalescent COVID-19 samples took place in the United States, Italy and Spain. T cells, B-cell-depleted T cells, or PBMCs provided the cDNA or gDNA that served as material.

How the authors handled the data: Amplification of reference gene primers provided the estimated nucleated cell counts. Method: immunoSEQ multiplex PCR; TCRdb's copy keeps in-frame clones and lacks some. Clone size and V and J calls were adopted from that table, with D and trimming inferred from the DNA. Of 160,000 or so clones listed, roughly nine tenths are singletons. The J segment lost 2 bases and the V segment lost 5 bases, leaving 6 bases of the junction unmatched. The CDR3 contains 14 residues. Germline CDR1 reads SGHVS; CDR2 reads FQNEAQ. The J gene is TRBJ2-7, the V gene TRBV7-8, with 7 positions matching TRBD2. The sequenced sample was peripheral blood. This clonotype was obtained from a man in his fifties or sixties with active or convalescent COVID-19. Here the CDR3 DNA reads TGTGCCAGCAGCCCTGGACTAGAGGCCTACGAGCAGTACTTC. It yields the protein CASSPGLEAYEQYF. The whole variable domain, remainder taken from reference TRBV7-8 and TRBJ2-7, is GAGVSQSPRYKVAKRGQDVALRCDPISGHVSLFWYQQALGQGPEFLTYFQNEAQLDKSGLPSDRFFAERPEGSVSTLKIQRTQQEDSAVYLCASSPGLEAYEQYFGPGTRLTVT.